This passage covers 20 T cell receptor beta chains from one sample sequenced in a study of CD8 T cell repertoires and HIV-1 epitope variants. Antigens of these TCRs are unknown. Measured with immunoSEQ multiplex PCR; TCRdb has only the in-frame clones, and not every one. Among about 5,000 clones listed, 60% to 80% were seen once. Sequences were obtained from cultured CD8+ T cells derived from PBMCs. The receptors shown here come from a male donor with HIV.

The rearrangement uses TRBV28 and TRBJ1-1; a possible D gene is TRBD1 (6 bases). Trimming pared 2 bases from V and 3 bases from J, leaving 10 bases between. The CDR3 consists of 14 residues. Germline loops: CDR1 MDHEN, CDR2 SYDVKM. The DNA for the CDR3 is TGTGCCAGCAGTTTACGACAGGAGTACACTGAAGCTTTCTTT. Encoded protein: CASSLRQEYTEAFF. Full variable domain (rest looked up from reference TRBV28 and TRBJ1-1): DVKVTQSSRYLVKRTGEKVFLECVQDMDHENMFWYRQDPGLGLRLIYFSYDVKMKEKGDIPEGYSVSREKKERFSLILESASTNQTSMYLCASSLRQEYTEAFFGQGTRLTVV.

V and J are TRBV27 and TRBJ2-2, with D possibly being TRBD1 or TRBD2 (6 bases each). The germline V and J ends were trimmed by 5 bases and 6 bases, with 16 bases remaining between them. The CDR3 contains 15 residues. Germline loops: CDR1 MNHEY, CDR2 SMNVEV (reference sequence). CDR3 amino acids: CASSPTRGGSGELFF. The CDR3 coding sequence is TGTGCCAGCAGTCCCACCAGGGGAGGATCCGGGGAGCTGTTTTTT.

This clone has a single count. The chain links TRBV27 to TRBJ1-5; 7 bases map to TRBD1. The CDR3 length is 15 residues. Per germline, CDR1 MNHEY and CDR2 SMNVEV (reference sequence). V lost 6 bases, J lost 4 bases, and 9 bases stayed unmatched. CDR3 sequence reads: CASSWGGQPNQPQHF. The CDR3 DNA reads TGTGCCAGCAGCTGGGGGGGACAGCCGAATCAGCCCCAGCATTTT.

The rearrangement uses TRBV5-8 and TRBJ1-5, with 8 positions matching TRBD1. J gave up 3 bases and V 4 bases, and 6 bases lay outside the gene matches. This CDR3 contains 15 residues. Looked up from germline, CDR1 is SGHTS and CDR2 is YDEGEE. CDR3 in amino acids: CASSEGQASNQPQHF. DNA of the CDR3: TGTGCCAGCAGCGAGGGACAGGCGTCCAATCAGCCCCAGCATTTT.

This clone appeared once. V usage is TRBV5-4 and J usage is TRBJ1-5; D is perhaps TRBD1 (5 bases). The germline V gene has CDR1 SGHNT and CDR2 YYREEE (reference sequence). V lost 4 bases and J lost 3, with 14 bases in between. The CDR3 extends over 15 amino acids. The CDR3 nucleotides are TGTGCCAGCAGCCAAGAAGGGGAAACCAATCAGCCCCAGCATTTT. It is translated as CASSQEGETNQPQHF.

V is TRBV19 and J is TRBJ1-3, with 7 bases matching TRBD1. V lost 7 bases, J lost 3 bases, and 15 bases stayed unmatched. The CDR3 length is 17 residues. The germline V gene has CDR1 LNHDA and CDR2 SQIVND (reference sequence). The CDR3 region is CASIGAGGAVYGNTIYF. CDR3 DNA sequence: TGTGCCAGTATTGGGGCAGGGGGAGCCGTTTATGGAAACACCATATATTTT.

This chain joins TRBV7-2 and TRBJ2-5, with D maybe TRBD1 (8 bases). The V gene lost 5 bases and the J gene lost 3 bases, with 13 bases spanning the gap. Looked up from germline, CDR1 is SGHTA and CDR2 is FQGNSA. The CDR3 covers 14 residues. CDR3 amino acids: CASSVTGGEETQYF. Here the CDR3 DNA reads TGTGCCAGCAGCGTAACAGGGGGGGAAGAGACCCAGTACTTC.

By share, this clone ranks as medium-sized. The rearrangement links TRBV28 to TRBJ1-2, with D maybe TRBD1 (5 bases). V lost 5 bases and J 1 base, leaving 17 bases between the germline ends. The CDR3 is 16 amino acids. The V gene's germline CDR1 is MDHEN and CDR2 SYDVKM. Written as DNA, the CDR3 is TGTGCCAGCAGTCTGGACCCGACAGATTTTAACTATGGCTACACCTTC. Translation gives CASSLDPTDFNYGYTF.

The chain couples TRBV5-8 to TRBJ1-3, with unresolved D. V lost 4 bases, J lost 4 bases, and 6 bases lay in between. The CDR3 sequence is 12 residues long. In germline, CDR1 is SGHTS, CDR2 YDEGEE. The chain's CDR3 is CASSLLGNTIYF. The CDR3 DNA is TGTGCCAGCAGCCTCCTCGGAAACACCATATATTTT.

V is TRBV4-3 and J is TRBJ2-7, with TRBD1 matching 12 bases. V lost 1 base and J lost 5; bases outside the gene matches: 3. The CDR3 has 15 amino acids. Germline CDR1 and CDR2: LGHNA and YSLEER. The CDR3 bases are TGCGCCAGCAGCCAAGTGGGACAGGGGGCCGACGAGCAGTACTTC. Its protein is CASSQVGQGADEQYF.

This clone occurred a few times. The genes are TRBV10-2 and TRBJ2-7, with 13 bases matching TRBD2. The junction had 3 bases not matched to a gene; V was cut back by 6 bases and J by 4 bases. The CDR3 is 14 amino acids. Germline CDR1 and CDR2: WSHSY and SAAADI. CDR3 in amino acids: CASSWTSGSYEQYF. Written as DNA, the CDR3 is TGCGCCAGCAGCTGGACTAGCGGGAGTTACGAGCAGTACTTC.

This chain connects TRBV23-1 to TRBJ1-2; D not resolved. TRBV23-1 is placed among ORFs of uncertain function. V was clipped by 1 base and J by 1 base, with 7 bases between them. The CDR3 is 14 residues long. The CDR3, as DNA: TGCGCCAGCAGTCAATGGAGGCTTAACTATGGCTACACCTTC. Its translation: CASSQWRLNYGYTF.

This clone was recorded a few times. This chain connects TRBV2 to TRBJ2-1; D unclear. Germline CDR1 and CDR2: SNHLY and FYNNEI. V lost 0 bases and J 3 bases, leaving 6 bases between the germline ends. The length of the CDR3 is 14 residues. The CDR3 protein is CASSEAGGYNEQFF. The CDR3 nucleotides read TGTGCCAGCAGTGAAGCGGGCGGCTACAATGAGCAGTTCTTC.

The chain has TRBV4-1 and TRBJ1-2; 8 bases map to TRBD1. Looked up from germline, CDR1 is MGHRA and CDR2 is YSYEKL. Trimming removed 0 bases from V and 4 bases from J; junction bases left unmatched: 10. The CDR3 is 17 amino acids. The CDR3 nucleotides read TGCGCCAGCAGCCAAGATCCGCAGGGGGCGCAAAGCTATGGCTACACCTTC. Its translation: CASSQDPQGAQSYGYTF.

The V gene is TRBV9, the J gene TRBJ2-2; TRBD2 might be the D (5 bases). The CDR3 covers 15 residues. V was trimmed by 0 bases and J by 5 bases, leaving 11 bases between them. Germline V gene data show CDR1 as SGDLS and CDR2 as YYNGEE. The CDR3 sequence is CASSVESRGTGELFF. In nucleotides, the CDR3 is TGTGCCAGCAGCGTAGAATCACGCGGGACCGGGGAGCTGTTTTTT.

V gene TRBV7-9 combines with J gene TRBJ1-1; D ambiguous. CDR1 is SEHNR, CDR2 FQNEAQ, per germline (reference sequence). The length of the CDR3 is 12 residues. The ends were cut back, 1 base at V and 4 bases at J, with 4 bases in the middle. The CDR3 protein is CASSLESTEAFF. CDR3 sequence (DNA): TGTGCCAGCAGCTTAGAAAGCACTGAAGCTTTCTTT.

The chain employs TRBV7-9 and TRBJ2-1; 7 nucleotides align to TRBD2. V dropped 2 bases and J dropped 7; count of bases not matched to a gene: 17. CDR1 SEHNR and CDR2 FQNEAQ come from the germline V gene (reference sequence). This CDR3 is built from 18 residues. The CDR3 coding sequence is TGTGCCAGCAGCTTAATGAGGCGGGAGTACCCTGGAAGAAATGAGCAGTTCTTC. Protein: CASSLMRREYPGRNEQFF.

This clone was seen only a few times. J is TRBJ2-7 and V is TRBV19; 7 bases align to TRBD2. CDR1 is LNHDA, CDR2 SQIVND, per germline (reference sequence). The CDR3 totals 12 residues. V lost 5 bases to trimming and J lost 7 bases; unmatched junction nucleotides: 5. CDR3 DNA sequence: TGTGCCAGTAGTCCGGACGGGGGGGAGCAGTACTTC. The encoded protein is CASSPDGGEQYF.

The chain employs TRBV29-1 and TRBJ2-7, with 8 bases identical to TRBD1. J was trimmed by 0 bases and V by 6 bases; bases with no gene match: 7. The V gene's germline CDR1 is SQVTM and CDR2 ANQGSEA. The CDR3 length is 14 residues. The CDR3 protein is CSVRDRRSSYEQYF. The CDR3 DNA reads TGCAGCGTGAGGGACAGGAGGAGCTCCTACGAGCAGTACTTC.

The J gene is TRBJ2-2, the V gene TRBV6-6; D could derive from TRBD1 or TRBD2 (5 bases each). Looked up from germline, CDR1 is MNHNY and CDR2 is SVGAGI (reference sequence). V lost 0 bases and J 1 base, leaving 9 bases between the germline ends. The CDR3 consists of 16 residues. The CDR3 region has the DNA TGTGCCAGCAGTTACTCGGGGACGCTGAACACCGGGGAGCTGTTTTTT. This translates into CASSYSGTLNTGELFF.